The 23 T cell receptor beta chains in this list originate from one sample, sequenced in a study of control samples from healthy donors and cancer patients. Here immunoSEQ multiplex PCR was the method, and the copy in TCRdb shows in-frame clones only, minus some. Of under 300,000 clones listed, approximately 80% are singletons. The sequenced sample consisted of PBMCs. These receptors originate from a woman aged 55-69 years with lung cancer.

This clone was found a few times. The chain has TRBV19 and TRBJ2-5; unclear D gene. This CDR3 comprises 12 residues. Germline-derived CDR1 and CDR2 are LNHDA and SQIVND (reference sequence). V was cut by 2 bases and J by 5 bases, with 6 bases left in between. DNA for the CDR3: TGTGCCAGTAGTATAAGTGCGGAGACCCAGTACTTC. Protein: CASSISAETQYF. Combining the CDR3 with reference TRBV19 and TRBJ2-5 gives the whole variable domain DGGITQSPKYLFRKEGQNVTLSCEQNLNHDAMYWYRQDPGQGLRLIYYSQIVNDFQKGDIAEGYSVSREKKESFPLTVTSAQKNPTAFYLCASSISAETQYFGPGTRLLVL.

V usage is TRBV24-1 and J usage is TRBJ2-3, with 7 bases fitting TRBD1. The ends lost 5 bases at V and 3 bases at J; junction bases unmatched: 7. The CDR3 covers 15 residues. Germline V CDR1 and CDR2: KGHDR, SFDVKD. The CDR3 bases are TGTGCCACCAGTGGAGGGGGCGGCGGGACAGATACGCAGTATTTT. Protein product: CATSGGGGGTDTQYF.

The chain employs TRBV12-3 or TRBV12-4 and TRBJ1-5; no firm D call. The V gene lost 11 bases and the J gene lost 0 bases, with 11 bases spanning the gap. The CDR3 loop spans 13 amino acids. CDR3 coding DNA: TGTGCCTCGGGTCAATATAGCAATCAGCCCCAGCATTTT. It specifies CASGQYSNQPQHF.

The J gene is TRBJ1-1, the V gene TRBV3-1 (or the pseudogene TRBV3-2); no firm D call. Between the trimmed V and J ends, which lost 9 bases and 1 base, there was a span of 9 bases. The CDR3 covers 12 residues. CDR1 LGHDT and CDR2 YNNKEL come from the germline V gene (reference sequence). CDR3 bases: TGTGCCAGGCGCGATTCGAACACTGAAGCTTTCTTT. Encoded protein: CARRDSNTEAFF.

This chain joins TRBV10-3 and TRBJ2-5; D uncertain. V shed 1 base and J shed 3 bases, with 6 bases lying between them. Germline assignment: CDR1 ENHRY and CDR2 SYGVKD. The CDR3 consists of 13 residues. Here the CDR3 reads CAISEYPEETQYF. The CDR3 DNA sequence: TGTGCCATCAGTGAGTACCCGGAAGAGACCCAGTACTTC.

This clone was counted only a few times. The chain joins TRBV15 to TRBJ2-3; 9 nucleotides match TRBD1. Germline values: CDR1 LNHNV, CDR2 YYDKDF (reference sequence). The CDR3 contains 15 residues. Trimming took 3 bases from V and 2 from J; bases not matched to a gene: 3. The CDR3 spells CATSSDRGFTDTQYF. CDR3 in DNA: TGTGCCACCAGCAGTGACAGGGGGTTCACAGATACGCAGTATTTT.

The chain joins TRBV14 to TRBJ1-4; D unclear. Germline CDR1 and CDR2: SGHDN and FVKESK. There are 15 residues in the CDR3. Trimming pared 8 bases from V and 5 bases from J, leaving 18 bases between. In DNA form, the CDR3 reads TGTGCCAGCTCTTACTCCCTCAGACCGAATGAAAAACTGTTTTTT. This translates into CASSYSLRPNEKLFF.

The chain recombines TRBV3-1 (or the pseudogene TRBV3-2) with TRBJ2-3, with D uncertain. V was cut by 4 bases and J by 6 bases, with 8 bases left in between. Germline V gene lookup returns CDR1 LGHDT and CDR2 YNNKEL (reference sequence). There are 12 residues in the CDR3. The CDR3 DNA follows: TGTGCCAGCAGCCTCTCTGGGGATACGCAGTATTTT. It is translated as CASSLSGDTQYF.

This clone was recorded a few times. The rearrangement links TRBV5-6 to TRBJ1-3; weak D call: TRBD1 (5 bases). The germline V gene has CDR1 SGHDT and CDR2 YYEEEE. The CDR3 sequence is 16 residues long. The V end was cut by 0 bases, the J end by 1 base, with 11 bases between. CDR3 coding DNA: TGTGCCAGCAGCTTGGCCGGGACGTCGTCTGGAAACACCATATATTTT. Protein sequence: CASSLAGTSSGNTIYF.

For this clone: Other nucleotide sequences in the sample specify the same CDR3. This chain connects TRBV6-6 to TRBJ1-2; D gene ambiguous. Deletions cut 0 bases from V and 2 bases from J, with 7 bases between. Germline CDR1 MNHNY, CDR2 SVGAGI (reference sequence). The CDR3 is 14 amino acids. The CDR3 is CASSYSGGNYGYTF. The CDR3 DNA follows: TGTGCCAGCAGTTACTCCGGCGGCAACTATGGCTACACCTTC.

CDR3 protein: CASSEGTNLPLAEAFF. CDR3 nucleotide sequence: TGTGCCAGCAGTGAAGGGACCAACCTTCCGCTTGCTGAAGCTTTCTTT. V usage is TRBV6-1 and J usage is TRBJ1-1; unclear D gene. Germline CDR1 MNHNS, CDR2 SASEGT. V was trimmed by 1 base and J by 6 bases, leaving 18 bases between them. The CDR3 covers 16 residues.

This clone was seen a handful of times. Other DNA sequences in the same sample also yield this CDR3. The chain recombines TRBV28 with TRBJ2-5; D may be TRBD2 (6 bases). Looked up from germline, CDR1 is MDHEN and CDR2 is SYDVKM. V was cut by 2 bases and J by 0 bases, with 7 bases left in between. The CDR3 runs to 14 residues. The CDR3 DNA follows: TGTGCCAGCAGTTTAGCGGGGTACCAAGAGACCCAGTACTTC. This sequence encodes CASSLAGYQETQYF.

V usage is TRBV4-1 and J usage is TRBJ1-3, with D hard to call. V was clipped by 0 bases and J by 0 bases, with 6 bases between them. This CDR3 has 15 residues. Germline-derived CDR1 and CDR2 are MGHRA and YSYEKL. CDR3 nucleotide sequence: TGCGCCAGCAGCCAAGATACAGACTCTGGAAACACCATATATTTT. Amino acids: CASSQDTDSGNTIYF.

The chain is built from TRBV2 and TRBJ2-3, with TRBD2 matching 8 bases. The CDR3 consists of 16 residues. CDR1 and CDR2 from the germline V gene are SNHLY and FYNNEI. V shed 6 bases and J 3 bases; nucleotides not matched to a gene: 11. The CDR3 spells CASRVAGTSKTDTQYF. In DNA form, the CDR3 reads TGTGCCAGCAGAGTGGCCGGGACTAGTAAAACAGATACGCAGTATTTT.

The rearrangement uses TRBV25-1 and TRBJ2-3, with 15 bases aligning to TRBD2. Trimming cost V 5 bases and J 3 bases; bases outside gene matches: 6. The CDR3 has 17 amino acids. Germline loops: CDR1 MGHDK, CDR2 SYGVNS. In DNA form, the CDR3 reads TGTGCCAGCAGTACCCGGACTAGCGGGAGGGGGACAGATACGCAGTATTTT. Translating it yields CASSTRTSGRGTDTQYF.

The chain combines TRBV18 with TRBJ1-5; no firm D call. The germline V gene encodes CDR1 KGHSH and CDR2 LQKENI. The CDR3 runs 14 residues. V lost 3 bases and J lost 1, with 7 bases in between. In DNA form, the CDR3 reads TGTGCCAGCTCACCCGACACGAGCAATCAGCCCCAGCATTTT. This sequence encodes CASSPDTSNQPQHF.

CDR3 in DNA: TGTGCCAGCAGTGACTCGAGTTCAGGGGCTCATGGCTACACCTTC. It yields the protein CASSDSSSGAHGYTF. This sequence joins TRBV6-4 and TRBJ1-2, with D perhaps matching TRBD1 (6 bases). The germline V gene has CDR1 MRHNA and CDR2 SNTAGT. This CDR3 comprises 15 residues. With 0 bases removed from V and 6 bases from J, the gap between germline ends came to 14 bases.

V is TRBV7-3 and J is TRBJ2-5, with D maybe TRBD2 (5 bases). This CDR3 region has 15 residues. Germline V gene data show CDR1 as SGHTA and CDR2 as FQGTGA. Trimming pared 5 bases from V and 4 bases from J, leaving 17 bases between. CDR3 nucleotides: TGTGCCAGCAGCCCAGGTGGGCTAGGGAGAGAGACCCAGTACTTC. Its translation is CASSPGGLGRETQYF.

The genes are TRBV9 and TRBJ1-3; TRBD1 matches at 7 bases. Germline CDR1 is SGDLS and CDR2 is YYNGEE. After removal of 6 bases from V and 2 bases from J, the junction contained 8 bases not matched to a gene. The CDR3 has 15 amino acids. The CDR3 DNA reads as TGTGCCAGCAACCCGACAGGGTTGACTGGAAACACCATATATTTT. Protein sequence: CASNPTGLTGNTIYF. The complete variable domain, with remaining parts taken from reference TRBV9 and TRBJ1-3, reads DSGVTQTPKHLITATGQRVTLRCSPRSGDLSVYWYQQSLDQGLQFLIQYYNGEERAKGNILERFSAQQFPDLHSELNLSSLELGDSALYFCASNPTGLTGNTIYFGEGSWLTVV.

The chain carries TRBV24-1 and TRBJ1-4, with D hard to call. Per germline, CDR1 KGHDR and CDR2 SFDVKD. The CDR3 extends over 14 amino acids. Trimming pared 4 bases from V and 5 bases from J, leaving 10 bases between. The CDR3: CATSDGRANEKLFF. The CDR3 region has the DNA TGTGCCACCAGTGACGGACGGGCAAATGAAAAACTGTTTTTT.

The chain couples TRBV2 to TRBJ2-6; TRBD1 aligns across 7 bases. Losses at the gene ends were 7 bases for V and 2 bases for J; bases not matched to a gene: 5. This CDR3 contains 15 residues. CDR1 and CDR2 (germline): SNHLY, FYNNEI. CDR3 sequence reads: CASTITGAGANVLTF. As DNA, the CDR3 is TGTGCCAGCACTATTACAGGGGCTGGGGCCAACGTCCTGACTTTC.

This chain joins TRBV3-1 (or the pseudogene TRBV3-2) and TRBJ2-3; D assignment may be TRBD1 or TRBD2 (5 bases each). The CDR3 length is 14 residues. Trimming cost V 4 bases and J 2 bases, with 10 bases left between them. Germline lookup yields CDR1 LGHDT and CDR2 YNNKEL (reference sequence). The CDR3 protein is CASSPWDDTDTQYF. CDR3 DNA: TGTGCCAGCAGCCCCTGGGACGACACAGATACGCAGTATTTT.

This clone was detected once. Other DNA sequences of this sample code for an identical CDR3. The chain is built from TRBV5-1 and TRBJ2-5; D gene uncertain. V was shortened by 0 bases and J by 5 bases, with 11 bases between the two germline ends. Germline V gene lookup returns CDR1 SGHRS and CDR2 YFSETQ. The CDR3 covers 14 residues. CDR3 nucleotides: TGCGCCAGCAGCTTGGTCGGCCGAGCGGAGACCCAGTACTTC. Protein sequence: CASSLVGRAETQYF.